This T cell receptor (beta chain) emerged from a study of CD8+ T cells in alopecia areata. The overall study: Patients took tofacitinib for 6 to 18 months, followed by 6 drug-free months. Findings and caveats of the study: Administration of tofacitinib significantly diminished scalp clonality and expanded CD8+ clones within the top 100.

This clone was counted between two and nine times. The antigen is not known. Reverse transcription of extracted RNA yielded cDNA, which provided the sequencing template. Clones were sequenced by immunoSEQ multiplex PCR, and TCRdb holds only the in-frame ones, with some missing. The sample has 200,000 to 250,000 clones, more than 60% seen once. CDR1 is SGHTA, CDR2 FQGTGA, per germline. CDR3 length: 13 amino acids. V lost 0 bases and J lost 8, with 11 bases in between. Indicated treatment: oral pan-JAK inhibitor, 5-10 mg twice daily. This chain connects TRBV7-3 to TRBJ2-7, with D tentatively TRBD2 (6 bases). The material sequenced was CD4+ T cells sorted from blood, taken between weeks 43 and 45, from a patient treated with tofacitinib. The source of this sequence is a human donor with alopecia areata. The CDR3 here is CASSLTLEGQQYF. The CDR3 DNA reads TGTGCCAGCAGCTTAACGTTGGAGGGCCAGCAGTACTTC.